The entry below describes one TCR beta chain. This sample is drawn from a study of blood T cell repertoires in COVID-19. Study-wide background: Material from acute and convalescent COVID-19 was sourced from the United States, Italy and Spain. PBMCs, B-cell-depleted T cells, or T cells provided the cDNA or gDNA that made up the material.

How the authors handled the data: Amplification of reference gene primers was used by the study to estimate nucleated cell counts. Profiling relied on immunoSEQ multiplex PCR, and the TCRdb table lists in-frame clones only, not all of them. V and J calls and clone size follow that table, whereas D and trimming were derived from the DNA. This sample has approximately 270,000 clones, with roughly 88% found just once. The CDR3 runs to 14 residues. The J segment lost 5 bases and the V segment lost 4 bases, leaving 6 bases of the junction unmatched. Germline V CDR1 and CDR2: KGHSH, LQKENI. The source of this sequence is a woman between 65 and 79 years old with acute or convalescent COVID-19. The sample was peripheral blood. The V gene is TRBV18, the J gene TRBJ2-7; TRBD1 matches at 9 bases. CDR3 DNA sequence: TGTGCCAGCTCACACGGGACAGGGTTTAACGAGCAGTACTTC. Translating gives CASSHGTGFNEQYF. Based on the CDR3 plus reference TRBV18 and TRBJ2-7, the full variable domain is NAGVMQNPRHLVRRRGQEARLRCSPMKGHSHVYWYRQLPEEGLKFMVYLQKENIIDESGMPKERFSAEFPKEGPSILRIQQVVRGDSAAYFCASSHGTGFNEQYFGPGTRLTVT.